Shown below are 30 T cell receptor beta chains from a single sample sequenced in a study of shared clonotypes between healthy human individuals. Using immunoSEQ multiplex PCR, the repertoire was profiled, and TCRdb retains in-frame clones only, with some absent. The data contain more than 2,000,000 clones, around nine tenths of them seen just once; the ten biggest clones take up 0.14%. Input material: naive CD4+ T cells sorted from blood. Subset: CD45RA+ positively selected. These receptors all stem from a man aged 18 to 29 in good health.

A single count supports this clone. The rearrangement joins TRBV2 to TRBJ2-3; 9 bases line up with TRBD1. V lost 6 bases, J lost 4 bases, and 8 bases stayed unmatched. Germline V gives CDR1 SNHLY, CDR2 FYNNEI. This CDR3 comprises 15 residues. CDR3 loop: CASRGGTGISDTQYF. CDR3 DNA: TGTGCCAGCAGAGGCGGGACAGGGATATCAGATACGCAGTATTTT.

This clone was recorded once. This sequence joins TRBV27 and TRBJ1-2; D gene uncertain. This CDR3 has 13 residues. Germline CDR1 and CDR2: MNHEY and SMNVEV (reference sequence). The V gene lost 2 bases and the J gene lost 7 bases, with 11 bases spanning the gap. CDR3 sequence (DNA): TGTGCCAGCAGTTTAATCGGTCAGAGTGGCTACACCTTC. Its protein product is CASSLIGQSGYTF.

This sequence joins TRBV7-2 and TRBJ2-4, with 7 bases aligning to TRBD1. CDR3 size: 16 residues. Germline loops: CDR1 SGHTA, CDR2 FQGNSA. V was clipped by 2 bases and J by 9 bases; unmatched bases: 13. CDR3 in amino acids: CASSLLRQGVGGIQYF. The DNA of the CDR3 is TGTGCCAGCAGCTTACTCCGTCAGGGGGTTGGGGGCATTCAGTACTTC.

V usage is TRBV11-2 and J usage is TRBJ2-7; 7 bases agree with TRBD2. With V trimmed by 8 bases and J by 6 bases, 16 bases remained unmatched. The CDR3 loop spans 15 amino acids. Germline CDR1 and CDR2: SGHAT and FQNNGV. The CDR3 DNA reads TGTGCCAGCTCTAAATTGGGGGGAGGGCCGGGCGAGCAGTACTTC. It specifies CASSKLGGGPGEQYF.

The chain recombines TRBV7-9 with TRBJ2-2, with a tentative D call TRBD2 (7 bases). Germline lookup yields CDR1 SEHNR and CDR2 FQNEAQ (reference sequence). The CDR3 is 16 residues long. V was cut by 5 bases and J by 4 bases, with 17 bases left in between. The CDR3 DNA reads TGTGCCAGCAGCCCTAGGGGGGGGCTCGGCACCGGGGAGCTGTTTTTT. Translated, it gives CASSPRGGLGTGELFF.

The count of this clone is one. The chain links TRBV4-2 to TRBJ2-2, with TRBD2 as a possible D gene (5 bases). Germline assignment: CDR1 LGHNA and CDR2 YNFKEQ. The length of the CDR3 is 14 residues. The V end was cut by 0 bases, the J end by 8 bases, with 10 bases between. CDR3 loop: CASSQDGGEGELFF. As DNA, the CDR3 is TGTGCCAGCAGCCAAGACGGAGGTGAGGGGGAGCTGTTTTTT.

This chain links TRBV7-2 with TRBJ2-7, with D possibly matching TRBD1 (5 bases). CDR3 size: 15 residues. Germline CDR1 and CDR2: SGHTA and FQGNSA. Deletions cut 1 base from V and 1 base from J, with 11 bases between. The CDR3 sequence: CASSLVWTNSYEQYF. The CDR3 bases are TGTGCCAGCAGCTTAGTCTGGACAAATTCCTACGAGCAGTACTTC.

A note on this clone: Other DNA sequences in this specimen translate into the identical CDR3. The V call is TRBV5-1, the J call TRBJ1-3; D is undetermined. The length of the CDR3 is 13 residues. Deletions cut 3 bases from V and 0 bases from J, with 4 bases between. Germline V gene sequence: CDR1 SGHRS, CDR2 YFSETQ. CDR3 sequence: CASSSDSGNTIYF. The CDR3 DNA reads as TGCGCCAGCAGCTCAGACTCTGGAAACACCATATATTTT. Complete variable domain (other parts from reference TRBV5-1 and TRBJ1-3): KAGVTQTPRYLIKTRGQQVTLSCSPISGHRSVSWYQQTPGQGLQFLFEYFSETQRNKGNFPGRFSGRQFSNSRSEMNVSTLELGDSALYLCASSSDSGNTIYFGEGSWLTVV.

This chain joins TRBV11-2 and TRBJ2-7; 8 bases are a match to TRBD2. In germline, CDR1 is SGHAT, CDR2 FQNNGV. The junction had 8 bases not matched to a gene; V was cut back by 5 bases and J by 5 bases. This CDR3 spans 14 amino acids. The CDR3 sequence: CASSGVGREDEQYF. For the CDR3, the DNA is TGTGCCAGCAGCGGCGTGGGGCGGGAGGACGAGCAGTACTTC.

This chain connects TRBV7-2 to TRBJ1-4, with TRBD1 matching 8 bases. J gave up 3 bases and V 2 bases, and 5 bases lay outside the gene matches. Germline CDR1 SGHTA, CDR2 FQGNSA. CDR3 length: 16 amino acids. CDR3 DNA sequence: TGTGCCAGCAGCTTAACAGGGGGGACCTCTAATGAAAAACTGTTTTTT. It specifies CASSLTGGTSNEKLFF.

This chain connects TRBV21-1 to TRBJ2-1; the table's TRBD1 call for D was not verified on the DNA. TRBV21-1 is listed as a pseudogene. This CDR3 is 11 amino acids long. The CDR3 DNA sequence: TGTGCCACCCTTCCAGGCAATGAGCAGTTCTTC. Its translation: CATLPGNEQFF.

This clone was detected only once. This chain connects TRBV6-1 to TRBJ1-6; D unresolved. V was shortened by 10 bases and J by 6 bases, with 16 bases between the two germline ends. The germline V gene has CDR1 MNHNS and CDR2 SASEGT. This CDR3 spans 14 amino acids. The CDR3 DNA follows: TGTGCCACTTCCCAGGCAGCGGCTAATTCACCCCTCCACTTT. Its protein product is CATSQAAANSPLHF.

This clone was picked up one time. V and J are TRBV6-1 and TRBJ2-7; 12 bases match TRBD1. The CDR3 has 16 residues. The trim removed 3 bases at V and 5 bases at J, leaving 8 bases unmatched. Germline V gene data show CDR1 as MNHNS and CDR2 as SASEGT. CDR3 nucleotides: TGTGCCAGCAGTGATTGGGAGGGACAGGGGGCCCACGAGCAGTACTTC. It codes for CASSDWEGQGAHEQYF.

This chain links TRBV2 with TRBJ2-7; D possibly corresponds to TRBD1 (5 bases). Germline V gene data show CDR1 as SNHLY and CDR2 as FYNNEI. The V gene lost 8 bases and the J gene lost 2 bases, with 10 bases spanning the gap. The CDR3 is 12 residues long. The CDR3 region is CASGKGAYEQYF. The DNA of the CDR3 is TGTGCCAGCGGTAAAGGGGCCTACGAGCAGTACTTC. Using reference TRBV2 and TRBJ2-7 for the parts outside the CDR3, the full variable domain is EPEVTQTPSHQVTQMGQEVILRCVPISNHLYFYWYRQILGQKVEFLVSFYNNEISEKSEIFDDQFSVERPDGSNFTLKIRSTKLEDSAMYFCASGKGAYEQYFGPGTRLTVT.

The V and J genes are TRBV28 and TRBJ1-2, with 9 bases aligning to TRBD1. Germline CDR1 reads MDHEN; CDR2 reads SYDVKM. The CDR3 is made up of 14 amino acids. V shed 7 bases, J shed 7 bases, and the junction held 10 bases outside the gene matches. Here the CDR3 reads CASTPGQGRFGYTF. CDR3 coding DNA: TGTGCCAGCACTCCGGGACAGGGCCGGTTTGGCTACACCTTC.

The V call is TRBV29-1, the J call TRBJ1-2; unclear D gene. The germline V gene encodes CDR1 SQVTM and CDR2 ANQGSEA. Trimming took off 3 bases at V and 8 bases at J, with 16 bases between the two ends. This CDR3 has 13 amino acids. CDR3 nucleotides: TGCAGCGTTGACGGTTCTAGGGCGGGAGGCTACACCTTC. Translating gives CSVDGSRAGGYTF.

This clone was observed once. Other DNA sequences in this sample translate to the same CDR3. The CDR3 loop reads CASSLVGGETQYF. CDR3 in DNA: TGTGCCAGCAGCTTGGTTGGGGGAGAGACCCAGTACTTC. The chain uses TRBV5-4 and TRBJ2-5; D tentatively fits TRBD1 or TRBD2 (5 bases each). This CDR3 has 13 residues. Trimming pared 0 bases from V and 4 bases from J, leaving 7 bases between. Germline lookup yields CDR1 SGHNT and CDR2 YYREEE (reference sequence).

The genes are TRBV5-1 and TRBJ2-3; 7 bases agree with TRBD1. The CDR3 is made up of 13 amino acids. V shed 5 bases, J shed 2 bases, and the junction held 2 bases outside the gene matches. The germline V gene encodes CDR1 SGHRS and CDR2 YFSETQ. The DNA of the CDR3 is TGCGCCAGCAGGCAGGGGGACACAGATACGCAGTATTTT. Protein sequence: CASRQGDTDTQYF.

V gene TRBV5-4 combines with J gene TRBJ2-1; tentatively, D is TRBD2 (6 bases). The germline V gene has CDR1 SGHNT and CDR2 YYREEE (reference sequence). V was trimmed by 6 bases and J by 4 bases, leaving 11 bases between them. There are 13 residues in the CDR3. The CDR3 loop is CASTIGGYNEQFF. In DNA, the CDR3 is TGTGCCAGCACCATCGGGGGTTACAATGAGCAGTTCTTC.

The rearrangement links TRBV2 to TRBJ2-7, with 8 positions matching TRBD2. Trimming removed 7 bases from V and 3 bases from J; junction bases left unmatched: 5. Germline CDR1 is SNHLY and CDR2 is FYNNEI. This CDR3 region has 13 residues. The CDR3 sequence: CASKASGFYEQYF. DNA for the CDR3: TGTGCCAGCAAGGCTAGCGGGTTCTACGAGCAGTACTTC.

This clone was detected only once. The gene calls are TRBV7-2 and TRBJ2-5, with 8 nucleotides matching TRBD2. Per germline, CDR1 SGHTA and CDR2 FQGNSA. V dropped 5 bases and J dropped 2; count of bases not matched to a gene: 4. There are 14 residues in the CDR3. As DNA, the CDR3 is TGTGCCAGCAGCCCGACTAGCGTACAAGAGACCCAGTACTTC. Amino acids: CASSPTSVQETQYF. The full variable domain, with the rest looked up from reference TRBV7-2 and TRBJ2-5, is GAGVSQSPSNKVTEKGKDVELRCDPISGHTALYWYRQSLGQGLEFLIYFQGNSAPDKSGLPSDRFSAERTGGSVSTLTIQRTQQEDSAVYLCASSPTSVQETQYFGPGTRLLVL.

The CDR3 DNA sequence: TGTGCCATCACCGGGGACAGGGTAGGCTACACCTTC. This sequence encodes CAITGDRVGYTF. The chain combines TRBV10-3 with TRBJ1-2; 9 bases are a match to TRBD1. Losses at the gene ends were 7 bases for V and 8 bases for J; bases not matched to a gene: 5. This CDR3 is built from 12 residues. Per germline, CDR1 ENHRY and CDR2 SYGVKD.

This clone is a singleton in its sample. The chain combines TRBV7-9 with TRBJ2-7, with 7 bases fitting TRBD2. CDR3 length: 16 amino acids. J gave up 6 bases and V 0 bases, and 11 bases lay outside the gene matches. Germline V gene sequence: CDR1 SEHNR, CDR2 FQNEAQ (reference sequence). CDR3 DNA sequence: TGTGCCAGCAGCTTAGCGCAGTTAGCGGGCCGCTCCGAGCAGTACTTC. It codes for CASSLAQLAGRSEQYF.

This chain connects TRBV30 to TRBJ2-3; 8 positions match TRBD2. CDR1 is GTSNPN, CDR2 SVGIG, per germline (reference sequence). J lost 5 bases, V lost 3 bases, and 7 bases had no gene match. The CDR3 extends over 14 amino acids. CDR3 residues: CAWSFSSGRDTQYF. CDR3 DNA: TGTGCCTGGAGCTTTTCCAGCGGGAGAGATACGCAGTATTTT. Using reference TRBV30 and TRBJ2-3 for the parts outside the CDR3, the full variable domain is SQTIHQWPATLVQPVGSPLSLECTVEGTSNPNLYWYRQAAGRGLQLLFYSVGIGQISSEVPQNLSASRPQDRQFILSSKKLLLSDSGFYLCAWSFSSGRDTQYFGPGTRLTVL.

The chain employs TRBV6-5 and TRBJ2-3; unclear D gene. Germline-derived CDR1 and CDR2 are MNHEY and SVGAGI. The CDR3 has 13 residues. V lost 7 bases and J lost 6, with 14 bases in between. The CDR3 nucleotides are TGTGCCAGCACCCCCCCCGGAGAGGATACGCAGTATTTT. This sequence encodes CASTPPGEDTQYF.

For the CDR3, the DNA is TGTGCCAGCAGGACTAGCGGGAGCGGGGAGACCCAGTACTTC. Translated, it gives CASRTSGSGETQYF. This rearrangement joins TRBV27 to TRBJ2-5; 12 bases line up with TRBD2. Germline V gene lookup returns CDR1 MNHEY and CDR2 SMNVEV (reference sequence). The V gene end was trimmed by 6 bases and the J gene end by 5 bases; junction bases not matched to a gene: 4. The CDR3 runs 14 residues.

With respect to this clone: Additional DNA sequences in this sample encode the identical CDR3. The rearrangement joins TRBV2 to TRBJ2-7, with D uncertain. Per the germline V gene, CDR1 is SNHLY and CDR2 is FYNNEI. The CDR3 is 12 residues long. The V and J ends lost 6 bases and 0 bases respectively, with 6 bases between them. The CDR3 coding sequence is TGTGCCAGCAGCTACAGCTCCTACGAGCAGTACTTC. Encoded protein: CASSYSSYEQYF.

The rearrangement links TRBV6-6 to TRBJ1-2; D is ambiguous. V lost 0 bases and J lost 4, with 15 bases in between. The length of the CDR3 is 16 residues. The germline V gene encodes CDR1 MNHNY and CDR2 SVGAGI (reference sequence). The DNA of the CDR3 is TGTGCCAGCAGTTACTCGTCACCCACCTTAGGCTATGGCTACACCTTC. Encoded protein: CASSYSSPTLGYGYTF.

V gene TRBV11-1 combines with J gene TRBJ2-3; tentatively, D is TRBD2 (5 bases). V was clipped by 5 bases and J by 2 bases, with 11 bases between them. This CDR3 is built from 14 residues. Germline V CDR1 and CDR2: SGHAT, FQDESV (reference sequence). CDR3 protein: CASSPGLLTDTQYF. The CDR3 DNA reads TGTGCCAGCAGCCCGGGGTTGCTCACAGATACGCAGTATTTT.

The chain joins TRBV9 to TRBJ2-7; D not resolved. The germline V and J ends were trimmed by 3 bases and 0 bases, with 10 bases remaining between them. CDR3 length: 14 residues. Per the germline V gene, CDR1 is SGDLS and CDR2 is YYNGEE. The CDR3 loop reads CASSAGIGSYEQYF. Here the CDR3 DNA reads TGTGCCAGCAGCGCAGGTATCGGCTCCTACGAGCAGTACTTC.